The next 16 T cell receptor beta chains were all read from a single sample in a study of graft-versus-host responses after intestinal transplantation (dated by TCRdb to the early 2020s). The library was built by means of the immunoSEQ multiplex PCR assay. TCRdb re-hosts the immuneACCESS table, in-frame sequences only. Its copies lack some clones; in the studies checked, an unresolved V gene accounts for under half of them, and the cause for the rest is not known. The sample records some 110,000 clones, 93% of which are singletons. The top ten constitute 0.95% to 1.5% of the sample. Their cognate antigens are unknown. What this sample's time point label stands for: cells obtained before transplantation from donor or recipient. The sequences come from unstimulated CD8+ T cells sorted from spleen or lymph node cells, collected before transplant. The receptors here all came from a human donor who was the organ donor for an intestinal transplant.

This clone was recorded only once. The chain uses TRBV19 and TRBJ1-3; no clear D. The CDR3 has 16 residues. Germline lookup yields CDR1 LNHDA and CDR2 SQIVND (reference sequence). Trimming took 3 bases from V and 2 from J, leaving 14 bases between them. The DNA of the CDR3 is TGTGCCAGTAGTATGGTCCCCCAACGCGCTGGAAACACCATATATTTT. It codes for CASSMVPQRAGNTIYF.

The J gene is TRBJ2-1, the V gene TRBV11-1; 8 positions agree with TRBD1. Trimming cost V 5 bases and J 2 bases; bases outside gene matches: 17. CDR1 is SGHAT and CDR2 is FQDESV in the germline V gene (reference sequence). The CDR3 covers 19 residues. CDR3 in DNA: TGTGCCAGCAGCCCAATACCCTTGGGCACAGGGGGACCCTACAATGAGCAGTTCTTC. Its translation: CASSPIPLGTGGPYNEQFF.

This clone was counted once. V gene TRBV5-1 combines with J gene TRBJ2-7; TRBD2 matches at 8 bases. This CDR3 has 15 amino acids. After removal of 3 bases from V and 5 bases from J, the junction contained 10 bases not matched to a gene. CDR1 is SGHRS and CDR2 is YFSETQ in the germline V gene. The CDR3 spells CASSSLREGGDEQYF. CDR3 in DNA: TGCGCCAGCAGCTCCCTCCGGGAGGGCGGCGACGAGCAGTACTTC.

The chain couples TRBV27 to TRBJ2-1; weak D call: TRBD2 (5 bases). V lost 6 bases and J 8 bases, leaving 14 bases between the germline ends. The germline V gene has CDR1 MNHEY and CDR2 SMNVEV (reference sequence). This CDR3 is 13 amino acids long. The CDR3 DNA is TGTGCCAGCAGCTACCGGGGTACCGATGAGCAGTTCTTC. Its protein is CASSYRGTDEQFF.

On this clone: Other DNA sequences in this specimen translate into the identical CDR3. V and J are TRBV29-1 and TRBJ1-1; tentative D call: TRBD1 (5 bases). This CDR3 spans 11 amino acids. The germline CDR1 and CDR2 sequences are SQVTM and ANQGSEA. V was cut by 5 bases and J by 4 bases, with 8 bases left in between. The CDR3 sequence: CSVPGGTEAFF. CDR3 nucleotide sequence: TGCAGCGTTCCCGGGGGCACTGAAGCTTTCTTT.

The chain couples TRBV28 to TRBJ2-1; no reliable D call. The V end was cut by 6 bases, the J end by 9 bases, with 9 bases between. Germline V gene lookup returns CDR1 MDHEN and CDR2 SYDVKM. This CDR3 has 11 amino acids. This CDR3 reads CASSSLVEQFF. In DNA, the CDR3 is TGTGCCAGCAGCTCCCTGGTTGAGCAGTTCTTC.

V is TRBV29-1 and J is TRBJ2-1; no firm D call. The CDR3 loop spans 12 amino acids. V gave up 4 bases and J gave up 7 bases, with 11 bases separating them. CDR1 is SQVTM, CDR2 ANQGSEA, per germline. The CDR3 region has the DNA TGCAGCGTTGGTGGCGGAGATAATGAGCAGTTCTTC. Encoded protein: CSVGGGDNEQFF.

V is TRBV5-1 and J is TRBJ2-1; tentative D call: TRBD1 (6 bases). The CDR3 contains 16 residues. V lost 4 bases, J lost 8 bases, and 22 bases lay in between. Germline V gene lookup returns CDR1 SGHRS and CDR2 YFSETQ. Here the CDR3 reads CASSANRESVVDEQFF. The CDR3 coding sequence is TGCGCCAGCAGCGCTAACAGGGAGTCTGTGGTCGATGAGCAGTTCTTC.

The chain couples TRBV30 to TRBJ2-5, with 10 bases identical to TRBD1. The CDR3 runs 15 residues. Germline V gives CDR1 GTSNPN, CDR2 SVGIG (reference sequence). Germline trimming cut 4 bases from V and 4 bases from J; bases unmatched to any gene: 9. CDR3 sequence: CAWTPWTGGAETQYF. The CDR3 DNA follows: TGTGCCTGGACCCCCTGGACAGGGGGTGCAGAGACCCAGTACTTC.

The J gene is TRBJ2-1, the V gene TRBV9; D is ambiguous. Germline CDR1 and CDR2: SGDLS and YYNGEE. The CDR3 loop spans 13 amino acids. Trimming took 0 bases from V and 8 from J, leaving 9 bases between them. CDR3 in amino acids: CASSVGEGYEQFF. CDR3 nucleotide sequence: TGTGCCAGCAGCGTAGGTGAAGGGTATGAGCAGTTCTTC.

This sequence joins TRBV11-2 and TRBJ2-2; D not resolved. CDR1 is SGHAT, CDR2 FQNNGV, per germline. V was clipped by 5 bases and J by 6 bases, with 28 bases between them. The CDR3 has 19 amino acids. The CDR3 here is CASSPNAPGEIAEPGELFF. The CDR3 DNA reads TGTGCCAGCAGCCCCAACGCCCCCGGCGAGATTGCGGAGCCCGGGGAGCTGTTTTTT.

The rearrangement links TRBV5-6 to TRBJ2-3; D is perhaps TRBD2 (5 bases). The ends were cut back, 3 bases at V and 4 bases at J, with 12 bases in the middle. From germline, CDR1 is SGHDT and CDR2 YYEEEE. The CDR3 length is 14 residues. The CDR3 protein is CASSSLGTSDTQYF. The CDR3 DNA follows: TGTGCCAGCAGCTCACTAGGCACTTCAGATACGCAGTATTTT.

V usage is TRBV4-1 and J usage is TRBJ1-2; no clear D gene. V lost 1 base, J lost 3 bases, and 3 bases lay in between. Germline-derived CDR1 and CDR2 are MGHRA and YSYEKL. The CDR3 length is 12 residues. The CDR3 is CASSQGYYGYTF. For the CDR3, the DNA is TGCGCCAGCAGCCAAGGATACTATGGCTACACCTTC.

This chain uses TRBV7-9 with TRBJ2-7, with no clear D. The CDR3 runs to 14 residues. V was pared by 8 bases and J by 4 bases, with 18 bases between. Per germline, CDR1 SEHNR and CDR2 FQNEAQ (reference sequence). CDR3 in DNA: TGTGCCAGCTCTAAAAGGGATCTTTATTACGAGCAGTACTTC. Its translation: CASSKRDLYYEQYF.

The rearrangement links TRBV4-2 to TRBJ2-7, with D perhaps TRBD2 (6 bases). Germline lookup yields CDR1 LGHNA and CDR2 YNFKEQ. The CDR3 runs 16 residues. The V end lost 0 bases, the J end lost 2 bases, and 14 bases lay between the germline ends. The CDR3 loop is CASSQDDVGGPYEQYF. The CDR3 DNA follows: TGTGCCAGCAGCCAAGATGACGTGGGGGGTCCCTACGAGCAGTACTTC.

The CDR3 region is CASKGQGPKYNSPLHF. As DNA, the CDR3 is TGTGCCAGCAAGGGACAGGGACCTAAGTATAATTCACCCCTCCACTTT. The chain links TRBV2 to TRBJ1-6, with 9 bases matching TRBD1. CDR1 SNHLY and CDR2 FYNNEI come from the germline V gene. J gave up 4 bases and V 7 bases, and 8 bases lay outside the gene matches. The CDR3 is made up of 16 amino acids.